This TCR beta chain is from a study of T cell responses to AZD1222 COVID-19 vaccine. Study-wide results and caveats: At 160-218 and 743-854, vaccine-associated CD4 TCRs were dominant, and they spanned spike. Spike-specific TCR repertoires showed rising breadth and depth after two AZD1222 doses.

This clone turned up a few times. The antigen is undetermined. CDR3 length equals 14 residues. With 5 bases removed from V and 4 bases from J, the gap between germline ends came to 12 bases. Germline V lookup: CDR1 SGHNT, CDR2 YENEEA. Profiling relied on immunoSEQ multiplex PCR, and the TCRdb table lists in-frame clones only, not all of them. The sample lists 100,000 to 150,000 clones, 65% to 90% occurring once. The clonotype originates from an adult in good health. Sequenced material: peripheral blood, taken on day 0 of AZD1222 vaccination. The chain joins TRBV11-3 to TRBJ2-1; D is possibly TRBD1 or TRBD2 (6 bases each). The CDR3 DNA reads TGTGCCAGCAGCAGGACGGGGGCTTACAATGAGCAGTTCTTC. Translation: CASSRTGAYNEQFF.